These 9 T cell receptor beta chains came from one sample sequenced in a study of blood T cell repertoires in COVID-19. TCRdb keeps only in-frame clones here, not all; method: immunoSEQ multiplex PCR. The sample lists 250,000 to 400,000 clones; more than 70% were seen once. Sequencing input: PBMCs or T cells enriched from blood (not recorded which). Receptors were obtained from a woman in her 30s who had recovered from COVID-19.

This CDR3 is CASSFQGAGGPSDTQYF. For the CDR3, the DNA is TGTGCCAGCAGTTTTCAGGGAGCGGGGGGTCCTTCAGATACGCAGTATTTT. This sequence joins TRBV28 and TRBJ2-3; 9 nucleotides line up with TRBD2. The CDR3 is 17 residues long. The ends lost 3 bases at V and 4 bases at J; junction bases unmatched: 11. Germline CDR1 is MDHEN and CDR2 is SYDVKM.

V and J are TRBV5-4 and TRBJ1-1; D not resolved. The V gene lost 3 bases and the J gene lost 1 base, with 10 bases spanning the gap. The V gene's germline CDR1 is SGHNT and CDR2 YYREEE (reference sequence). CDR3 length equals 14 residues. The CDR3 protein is CASSSVTKNTEAFF. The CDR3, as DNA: TGTGCCAGCAGCTCGGTCACCAAGAACACTGAAGCTTTCTTT.

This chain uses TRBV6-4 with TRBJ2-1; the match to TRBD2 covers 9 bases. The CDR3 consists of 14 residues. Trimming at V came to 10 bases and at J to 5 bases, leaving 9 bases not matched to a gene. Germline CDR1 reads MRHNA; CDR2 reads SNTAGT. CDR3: CANPAGGLDNEQFF. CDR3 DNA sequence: TGTGCCAACCCAGCGGGGGGCCTGGACAATGAGCAGTTCTTC.

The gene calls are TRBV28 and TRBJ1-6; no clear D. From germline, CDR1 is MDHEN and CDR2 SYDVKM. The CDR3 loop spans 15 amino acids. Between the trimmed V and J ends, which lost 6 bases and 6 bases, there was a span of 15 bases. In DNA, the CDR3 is TGTGCCAGCAGAAAGACTCGACGGCCTAATTCACCCCTCCACTTT. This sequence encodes CASRKTRRPNSPLHF.

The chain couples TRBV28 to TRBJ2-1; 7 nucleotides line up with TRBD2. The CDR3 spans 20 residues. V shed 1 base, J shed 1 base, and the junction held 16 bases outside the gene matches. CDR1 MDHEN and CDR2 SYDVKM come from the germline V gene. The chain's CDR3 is CASSLSVHPPPGGSYNEQFF. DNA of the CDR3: TGTGCCAGCAGTTTATCAGTCCACCCCCCCCCGGGGGGTTCCTACAATGAGCAGTTCTTC.

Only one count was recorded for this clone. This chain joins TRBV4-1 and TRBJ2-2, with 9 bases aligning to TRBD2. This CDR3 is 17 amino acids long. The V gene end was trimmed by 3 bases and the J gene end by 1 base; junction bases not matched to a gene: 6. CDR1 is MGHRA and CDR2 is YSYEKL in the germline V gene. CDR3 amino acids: CASSQGRGGRNTGELFF. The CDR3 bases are TGCGCCAGCAGCCAGGGGCGGGGGGGGCGGAACACCGGGGAGCTGTTTTTT.

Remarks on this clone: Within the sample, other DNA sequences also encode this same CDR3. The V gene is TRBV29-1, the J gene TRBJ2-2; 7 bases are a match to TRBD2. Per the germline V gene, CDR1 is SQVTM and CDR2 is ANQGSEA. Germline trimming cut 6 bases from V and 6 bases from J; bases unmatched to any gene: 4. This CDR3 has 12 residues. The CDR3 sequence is CSVEGRAGELFF. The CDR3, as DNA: TGCAGCGTCGAGGGGAGGGCCGGGGAGCTGTTTTTT.

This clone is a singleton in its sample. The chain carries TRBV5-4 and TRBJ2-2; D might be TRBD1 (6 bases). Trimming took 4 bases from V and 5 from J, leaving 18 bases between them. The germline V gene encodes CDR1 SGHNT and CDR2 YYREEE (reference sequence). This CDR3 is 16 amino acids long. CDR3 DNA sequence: TGTGCCAGCAGCCTGACAGGTTCCGGCATTACCGGGGAGCTGTTTTTT. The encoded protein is CASSLTGSGITGELFF.

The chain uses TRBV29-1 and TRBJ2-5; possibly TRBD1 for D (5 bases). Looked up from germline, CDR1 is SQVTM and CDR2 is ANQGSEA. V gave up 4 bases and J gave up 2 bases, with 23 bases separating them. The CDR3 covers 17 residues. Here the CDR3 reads CSVAPVSRQGVQETQYF. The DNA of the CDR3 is TGCAGCGTTGCCCCAGTTAGTAGGCAGGGTGTTCAAGAGACCCAGTACTTC.